Listed below are T cell receptor beta chains from one sample, sequenced in a study of graft-versus-host responses after intestinal transplantation. TCRdb's table, derived via immunoSEQ multiplex PCR, lists solely in-frame clones and lacks some. The table lists about 21,000 clones, about 55% of them singletons. Sample: alloreactive CD4+ T cells from a mixed lymphocyte reaction culture, taken before intestinal transplant. The receptors here all came from a human patient who received an intestinal transplant. The CDR3 runs from the conserved cysteine through the conserved F or W. A D gene is named only where the DNA matches it firmly. For some rows the clone size is stated as once, few or many, or as a class when expanded; others skip it.

cdr3_aa	cdr3_nt	d_call	clone_size	cdr3_length	v_call	j_call
CASSSNMGAGTEAFF	TGTGCCAGCTCATCCAACATGGGGGCTGGCACTGAAGCTTTCTTT	.	.	15	TRBV18	TRBJ1-1
CASSGAGRTGELFF	TGTGCCAGCTCAGGGGCAGGCAGGACCGGGGAGCTGTTTTTT	.	.	14	TRBV18	TRBJ2-2
CASSQGDTQYF	TGTGCCAGTAGTCAGGGCGATACGCAGTATTTT	.	.	11	TRBV19	TRBJ2-3
CASSPRGGELYNEQFF	TGTGCCAGCTCCCCACGAGGAGGGGAGCTTTACAATGAGCAGTTCTTC	.	.	16	TRBV18	TRBJ2-1
CAWSAQGAVEAFF	TGTGCCTGGAGTGCCCAGGGGGCGGTTGAAGCTTTCTTT	TRBD1	.	13	TRBV30	TRBJ1-1
CASVTGILNGYTF	TGTGCCAGCGTCACAGGGATCCTTAATGGCTACACCTTC	.	few	13	TRBV2	TRBJ1-2
CASSFTGDGYTF	TGTGCCAGCAGTTTCACGGGGGATGGCTACACCTTC	.	.	12	TRBV27	TRBJ1-2
CASSLYEGYEQYF	TGTGCCAGCAGCTTATATGAGGGCTACGAGCAGTACTTC	.	few	13	TRBV7-9	TRBJ2-7
CASSLTGPNTEAFF	TGTGCCAGCAGCTTAACAGGACCCAACACTGAAGCTTTCTTT	.	.	14	TRBV11-3	TRBJ1-1
CASSPEYQSYTF	TGTGCCAGCTCACCAGAGTACCAAAGCTACACCTTC	.	.	12	TRBV18	TRBJ1-2
CASSYSYRNYGYTF	TGTGCCAGCAGTTACTCGTACAGGAACTATGGCTACACCTTC	.	.	14	TRBV6-5	TRBJ1-2
CASSLFGQGSQPQHF	TGTGCCAGCAGTTTATTCGGACAGGGAAGTCAGCCCCAGCATTTT	TRBD1	.	15	TRBV28	TRBJ1-5
CSVEYSPLGTEAFF	TGCAGCGTTGAGTATTCCCCCCTCGGGACTGAAGCTTTCTTT	.	medium-sized	14	TRBV29-1	TRBJ1-1
CASSLVGAGANVLTF	TGCGCCAGCAGCTTGGTCGGGGCTGGGGCCAACGTCCTGACTTTC	.	.	15	TRBV5-1	TRBJ2-6
CASHIAPNTEAFF	TGCGCCAGCCACATTGCACCGAACACTGAAGCTTTCTTT	.	.	13	TRBV5-1	TRBJ1-1
CASRRQGTTEAFF	TGTGCCAGTCGCCGACAGGGTACCACTGAAGCTTTCTTT	TRBD1	.	13	TRBV6-1	TRBJ1-1
CASSSGARAPGYTF	TGTGCCAGCAGCTCAGGTGCCAGGGCTCCTGGCTACACCTTC	.	.	14	TRBV7-2	TRBJ1-2
CASSEWTGGTYGYTF	TGTGCCAGCAGTGAATGGACAGGGGGCACCTATGGCTACACCTTC	TRBD1	.	15	TRBV6-1	TRBJ1-2
CASSPAQGASNEQFF	TGCGCCAGCAGCCCCGCCCAGGGGGCAAGCAATGAGCAGTTCTTC	TRBD1	.	15	TRBV5-1	TRBJ2-1
CSVERWVGGYTF	TGCAGCGTTGAGAGGTGGGTTGGAGGCTACACCTTC	.	.	12	TRBV29-1	TRBJ1-2